The 20 T cell receptor beta chains reported below all come from one sample, sequenced in a study of T cells in Graves' hyperthyroidism and ophthalmopathy. Using RNA transcripts as the source, TCR beta CDR3 regions were amplified. The primer set for the first-round RT-PCR of the TCR CDR3 was HTBI. TCRdb recomputed calls from the multiplex PCR reads with MiXCR, one row per CDR3 protein. The repertoire holds more than 500,000 distinct CDR3 sequences, with about 16% as singletons. The sample comprised blood. These receptors all stem from a woman in her 30s with Graves' hyperthyroidism.

In its sample, this clonotype was seen a few times. V usage is TRBV24-1 and J usage is TRBJ2-7; 10 bases match TRBD1. CDR1 KGHDR and CDR2 SFDVKD come from the germline V gene. With V trimmed by 7 bases and J by 3 bases, 5 bases remained unmatched. This CDR3 has 14 amino acids. The DNA of the CDR3 is TGTGCCACCAGGGCCGGGACAGGGGACTACGAGCAGTACTTC. It codes for CATRAGTGDYEQYF.

This clonotype occurred a few times. J is TRBJ1-1 and V is TRBV6-1; D remains unclear. V shed 5 bases and J shed 2 bases, with 9 bases lying between them. Germline values: CDR1 MNHNS, CDR2 SASEGT. CDR3 length: 13 residues. The CDR3 reads CASSYWVNTEAFF. The CDR3 nucleotides are TGTGCCAGCAGTTATTGGGTTAACACTGAAGCTTTCTTT.

About this clonotype: At one of its ends the junction is not consistent with the germline gene, which may arise from a read error. The V call is TRBV7-9, the J call TRBJ1-5; a possible D gene is TRBD1 (6 bases). Germline values: CDR1 SEHNR, CDR2 FQNEAQ (reference sequence). This CDR3 spans 17 amino acids. CDR3 bases: TGTGCCAGCAGTTACTCGGACATATCAAGGGACAATCAGCCCCTGCATTTT. Encoded protein: CASSYSDISRDNQPLHF.

The chain combines TRBV7-2 with TRBJ2-4; 10 bases are a match to TRBD1. The CDR3 totals 15 residues. Per germline, CDR1 SGHTA and CDR2 FQGNSA. J gave up 6 bases and V 4 bases, and 6 bases lay outside the gene matches. The CDR3 DNA is TGTGCCAGCAGCTCCCGGGACAGGGGACCAAACATTCAGTACTTC. Translation: CASSSRDRGPNIQYF.

This clonotype occurred many times. CDR3 amino acids: CASSPLGTGGLNTEAFF. CDR3 coding DNA: TGTGCCAGCAGCCCGCTCGGGACAGGGGGCTTGAACACTGAAGCTTTCTTT. This chain uses TRBV7-3 with TRBJ1-1; 12 bases map to TRBD1. Germline assignment: CDR1 SGHTA and CDR2 FQGTGA. This CDR3 has 17 residues. V was pared by 5 bases and J by 0 bases, with 7 bases of the junction left unmatched. Variable domain in full (rest from reference TRBV7-3 and TRBJ1-1): GAGVSQTPSNKVTEKGKYVELRCDPISGHTALYWYRQSLGQGPEFLIYFQGTGAADDSGLPNDRFFAVRPEGSVSTLKIQRTERGDSAVYLCASSPLGTGGLNTEAFFGQGTRLTVV.

This clonotype was recorded a few times. The chain carries TRBV20-1 and TRBJ1-5, with 9 bases matching TRBD1. The CDR3 covers 13 residues. V shed 5 bases and J 7 bases; nucleotides not matched to a gene: 6. Germline lookup yields CDR1 DFQATT and CDR2 SNEGSKA (reference sequence). The CDR3 loop reads CSAGDRAKQPQHF. The CDR3 DNA follows: TGCAGTGCTGGGGACAGGGCAAAACAGCCCCAGCATTTT.

This clonotype was counted once. A read error is possible here, since a much larger clone lies one base away. The chain uses TRBV2 and TRBJ2-7, with unresolved D. V lost 2 bases and J 3 bases, leaving 5 bases between the germline ends. The CDR3 runs 12 residues. In germline, CDR1 is SNHLY, CDR2 FYNNEI. As DNA, the CDR3 is TGTGCCAGCAGTGAAAGGGTCTACGAGCAGTACTTC. Protein product: CASSERVYEQYF. The full variable domain, in which reference TRBV2 and TRBJ2-7 provide the parts outside the CDR3, is EPEVTQTPSHQVTQMGQEVILRCVPISNHLYFYWYRQILGQKVEFLVSFYNNEISEKSEIFDDQFSVERPDGSNFTLKIRSTKLEDSAMYFCASSERVYEQYFGPGTRLTVT.

This chain links TRBV6-5 with TRBJ2-7; possibly TRBD1 for D (5 bases). CDR1 is MNHEY and CDR2 is SVGAGI in the germline V gene. V was cut by 0 bases and J by 2 bases, with 29 bases left in between. This CDR3 has 21 residues. In nucleotides, the CDR3 is TGTGCCAGCAGTTACTCCCTGACAAACATCGTTACCAGGGAAAAGACCTACGAGCAGTACTTC. Translation gives CASSYSLTNIVTREKTYEQYF.

The V call is TRBV5-1, the J call TRBJ2-2; 7 bases agree with TRBD2. CDR1 is SGHRS, CDR2 YFSETQ, per germline. Germline trimming cut 1 base from V and 1 base from J; bases unmatched to any gene: 4. The CDR3 consists of 16 residues. The CDR3 reads CASSLRLAENTGELFF. The CDR3 DNA reads as TGCGCCAGCAGCTTGCGGCTAGCGGAGAACACCGGGGAGCTGTTTTTT.

V gene TRBV12-3 or TRBV12-4 combines with J gene TRBJ1-3; perhaps TRBD1 as D (6 bases). The CDR3 sequence is 14 residues long. V gave up 4 bases and J gave up 4 bases, with 11 bases separating them. CDR3 DNA: TGTGCCAGCAGTTACAGGGCCCTCGGAAACACCATATATTTT. Translation: CASSYRALGNTIYF.

In this sample, this clonotype turned up many times. The chain carries TRBV30 and TRBJ1-2, with 10 bases lining up with TRBD1. The CDR3 spans 15 residues. The V gene end was trimmed by 1 base and the J gene end by 2 bases; junction bases not matched to a gene: 4. CDR1 is GTSNPN, CDR2 SVGIG, per germline (reference sequence). CDR3 DNA sequence: TGTGCCTGGAGTGGACAGGGGGCAGGAAACTATGGCTACACCTTC. It yields the protein CAWSGQGAGNYGYTF. The full variable domain, in which reference TRBV30 and TRBJ1-2 provide the parts outside the CDR3, is SQTIHQWPATLVQPVGSPLSLECTVEGTSNPNLYWYRQAAGRGLQLLFYSVGIGQISSEVPQNLSASRPQDRQFILSSKKLLLSDSGFYLCAWSGQGAGNYGYTFGSGTRLTVV.

The table lists this clonotype with many counts. This rearrangement joins TRBV28 to TRBJ2-7; 7 bases fit TRBD2. The trim removed 6 bases at V and 7 bases at J, leaving 12 bases unmatched. The CDR3 extends over 14 amino acids. The germline V gene encodes CDR1 MDHEN and CDR2 SYDVKM. The CDR3 is CASSPSSGGLEQYF. In DNA form, the CDR3 reads TGTGCCAGCAGCCCCTCTAGCGGAGGATTGGAGCAGTACTTC.

The chain uses TRBV20-1 and TRBJ2-5; D is undetermined. Germline V lookup: CDR1 DFQATT, CDR2 SNEGSKA (reference sequence). CDR3 length: 13 amino acids. The DNA of the CDR3 is TGCTCCTGTCCCGGTAGGGTTCTAGAGACCCAGTACTTC. Encoded protein: CSCPGRVLETQYF.

Regarding this clonotype: With a much larger clone just one base away, this may be a read error. V usage is TRBV19 and J usage is TRBJ1-1; no clear D. Germline V gene lookup returns CDR1 LNHDA and CDR2 SQIVND (reference sequence). CDR3 length equals 14 residues. V was shortened by 7 bases and J by 2 bases, with 14 bases between the two germline ends. This CDR3 reads CASTPCEGNTEAFF. CDR3 coding DNA: TGTGCCAGTACCCCCTGTGAGGGCAACACTGAAGCTTTCTTT.

This chain links TRBV20-1 with TRBJ2-1; 10 bases fit TRBD2. Per germline, CDR1 DFQATT and CDR2 SNEGSKA (reference sequence). CDR3 length: 16 amino acids. The V gene end was trimmed by 3 bases and the J gene end by 6 bases; junction bases not matched to a gene: 11. The CDR3 region is CSASGSLAGVTNEQFF. The CDR3 DNA reads TGCAGTGCTAGCGGCTCCCTAGCGGGAGTAACCAATGAGCAGTTCTTC.

V is TRBV4-2 and J is TRBJ2-1; 10 nucleotides agree with TRBD1. The germline V gene encodes CDR1 LGHNA and CDR2 YNFKEQ. This CDR3 has 18 residues. J lost 7 bases, V lost 4 bases, and 16 bases had no gene match. The CDR3 DNA follows: TGTGCCAGCAGCCTCAGAGGGGGTGGACAGGGGGTACTGAATGAGCAGTTCTTC. Translating gives CASSLRGGGQGVLNEQFF.

This clonotype was detected ten times or more. The rearrangement joins TRBV30 to TRBJ2-1; 11 bases are shared with TRBD2. V lost 0 bases, J lost 9 bases, and 4 bases stayed unmatched. The CDR3 extends over 14 amino acids. From germline, CDR1 is GTSNPN and CDR2 SVGIG (reference sequence). The CDR3 loop reads CAWSVLAGAGEQFF. CDR3 nucleotides: TGTGCCTGGAGTGTACTAGCGGGAGCGGGTGAGCAGTTCTTC. The full variable domain, completed using reference TRBV30 and TRBJ2-1, is SQTIHQWPATLVQPVGSPLSLECTVEGTSNPNLYWYRQAAGRGLQLLFYSVGIGQISSEVPQNLSASRPQDRQFILSSKKLLLSDSGFYLCAWSVLAGAGEQFFGPGTRLTVL.

The chain combines TRBV10-2 with TRBJ1-2; TRBD1 agrees at 7 bases. Germline V gene data show CDR1 as WSHSY and CDR2 as SAAADI. The CDR3 runs to 13 residues. V lost 7 bases and J lost 2; bases outside the gene matches: 4. DNA for the CDR3: TGCGCCAGCAAGCCAGGGGGGAACTATGGCTACACCTTC. Translating it yields CASKPGGNYGYTF.

This clonotype was detected only a few times. The CDR3 DNA sequence: TGTGCCAGCAGCTTGAGGTTTAGCGGGTCCCTCACAGATACGCAGTATTTT. This sequence encodes CASSLRFSGSLTDTQYF. V gene TRBV11-2 combines with J gene TRBJ2-3; 7 bases agree with TRBD2. Germline V gene lookup returns CDR1 SGHAT and CDR2 FQNNGV. Trimming cost V 3 bases and J 2 bases; bases outside gene matches: 11. CDR3 size: 17 residues.

This clonotype has only a few counts. The CDR3 coding sequence is TGCGCCAGCAGCCAAGGGGCGGTTTCCGAGCAGTACTTC. Residues: CASSQGAVSEQYF. The rearrangement links TRBV4-1 to TRBJ2-7; D unclear. Between the trimmed V and J ends, which lost 1 base and 6 bases, there was a span of 10 bases. Germline CDR1 MGHRA, CDR2 YSYEKL. The CDR3 totals 13 residues.